The clone carrying this T cell receptor beta chain was counted once. This entry belongs to a study of memory CD4+ T cells and cytomegalovirus serostatus. How the authors handled the data: After removing out-of-frame reads, approximately 2.2 million distinct TCRbeta sequences remained. The assay was immunoSEQ multiplex PCR, and TCRdb's table has in-frame clones only and misses some. V, J and clone size derive from that table, while D and trimming were established from the DNA sequence. The sample records roughly 67,000 clones, about 75% being singletons. The sort gate was single viable CD3+CD4+CD8-CD45RO+ cells for memory CD4+ T cells. The CDR3 is 11 amino acids. V lost 4 bases to trimming and J lost 7 bases, with 5 bases between them. CDR1 is MNHEY, CDR2 SVGAGI, per germline.

The rearrangement uses TRBV6-5 and TRBJ1-3; D is unresolved. This clonotype originated in an adult in good health and CMV-seropositive. The sample comprised memory CD4+ T cells from blood. As DNA, the CDR3 is TGTGCCAGCAGTTCCCGCAACACCATATATTTT. This codes for CASSSRNTIYF.